The TCR beta chain described here comes from a study of response to subunit inactivated influenza vaccine. General observations from the study: Each seasonal flu vaccination may recruit only limited new T cells, authors suggested.

TCRdb analysed the RT-PCR reads with MiXCR anew, one entry per CDR3 protein. Counted here are roughly 570,000 distinct CDR3 sequences, approximately 15% occurring once; the ten biggest clones make up over 8.5%. Per germline, CDR1 DFQATT and CDR2 SNEGSKA (reference sequence). V was pared by 3 bases and J by 3 bases, with 11 bases between. CDR3 length: 13 amino acids. About this clonotype itself: The antigen remains unidentified.

This receptor was taken from a man aged 50 to 60 who received an inactivated influenza vaccine. Sample: PBMCs from blood, taken 11 to 12 days after vaccination. The chain joins TRBV20-1 to TRBJ2-5; D is possibly TRBD2 (5 bases). CDR3 residues: CSASPGREETQYF. The DNA for the CDR3 is TGCAGTGCTAGCCCCGGGCGGGAAGAGACCCAGTACTTC.